Listed below are T cell receptor beta chains from one sample, sequenced in a study of T cell changes during pregnancy in multiple sclerosis. This table comes from immunoSEQ multiplex PCR, and its TCRdb copy is limited to in-frame clones, with some not included. The table includes tens of thousands of clones, 91% detected once. This specimen was CD8+ T cells from peripheral blood mononuclear cells, taken after pregnancy. These receptors all stem from a female donor with multiple sclerosis, enrolled in a pregnancy study. Both conserved end residues are part of each CDR3. D genes are given only for firm matches. Expanded clones get a size class; other rows say once, few or many, or leave the size out.

j_gene	v_gene	abundance	d_gene	CDR3nt	CDR3aa
TRBJ2-1	TRBV5-6	.	.	TGTGCCAGCAGCCCCAGGGTCTCCTACAATGAGCAGTTCTTC	CASSPRVSYNEQFF
TRBJ2-7	TRBV6-5	.	.	TGTGCCAGCAGTTACGACCCCGGGACAAACGAGCAGTACTTC	CASSYDPGTNEQYF
TRBJ2-1	TRBV18	.	TRBD2	TGTGCCAGCTCCCATATCCCGGGACTAGAATCCGATGAGCAGTTCTTC	CASSHIPGLESDEQFF
TRBJ2-1	TRBV27	.	.	TGTGCCAGCAGATCGAGCGGATACAATGAGCAGTTCTTC	CASRSSGYNEQFF
TRBJ2-7	TRBV2	.	.	TGTGCCACCCGGCCAGGGGCCCACGAGCAGTACTTC	CATRPGAHEQYF
TRBJ2-7	TRBV14	.	TRBD1	TGTGCCAGCAGCCCTAGGGGGCCCCTCGAGCAGTACTTC	CASSPRGPLEQYF
TRBJ1-6	TRBV18	.	.	TGTGCCAGCTCACCTCGCGTTCCCTCCTATAATTCACCCCTCCACTTT	CASSPRVPSYNSPLHF
TRBJ2-2	TRBV23-1	.	TRBD2	TGCGCCAGCAGTCAGGTCTGGCGGGAGGGAAACACCGGGGAGCTGTTTTTT	CASSQVWREGNTGELFF
TRBJ1-2	TRBV4-1	few	TRBD1	TGCGCCAGCAGCCAATCCCCCCGGGACAGGGGGCCTGGCTACACCTTC	CASSQSPRDRGPGYTF
TRBJ2-5	TRBV7-9	.	TRBD2	TGTGCCAGCAGCTCTAGCGGGAGTGGGGAGACCCAGTACTTC	CASSSSGSGETQYF
TRBJ2-1	TRBV10-3	once	TRBD2	TGTGCCATCAGTGAGTCGATGGCGGGAGAGGGTTACAATGAGCAGTTCTTC	CAISESMAGEGYNEQFF
TRBJ2-7	TRBV10-3	once	TRBD1	TGTGCCATCAGGGGGACAGGTGACTCCTACGAGCAGTACTTC	CAIRGTGDSYEQYF
TRBJ2-1	TRBV30	once	TRBD2	TGTGCCTGGATCTGGACTAGCGGGGGGTCATTTCAGTTCTTC	CAWIWTSGGSFQFF
TRBJ2-2	TRBV4-1	.	TRBD1	TGCGCCAGCAGCCAACGGTCCCCAGGACAGGGCCTAAACACCGGGGAGCTGTTTTTT	CASSQRSPGQGLNTGELFF